A selection of T cell receptor beta chains follows, all from one sample in a study of blood T cell repertoires in COVID-19. The repertoire was sequenced with immunoSEQ multiplex PCR; TCRdb's copy has only in-frame clones and lacks some. The sample carries about 320,000 clones, approximately 86% recorded once. The specimen sequenced was PBMCs or T cells enriched from blood (not recorded which). The origin of the receptors is a woman under 30 who had recovered from COVID-19. Both conserved end residues are part of each CDR3. The D gene is left open where the match is weak. Expanded clones get a size class; other rows say once, few or many, or leave the size out.

clone_size	d_call	j_call	v_call	cdr3_nt	cdr3_aa
NA	TRBD1	TRBJ2-2	TRBV3-1/TRBV3-2	TGTGCCAGCAGCCGGGACAGAAACACCGGGGAGCTGTTTTTT	CASSRDRNTGELFF
NA	TRBD2	TRBJ2-7	TRBV3-1/TRBV3-2	TGTGCCAGCAGCCCCCGTCCCGGGACTAGCGGGAGGGCCGCCTACGAGCAGTACTTC	CASSPRPGTSGRAAYEQYF
NA	TRBD2	TRBJ2-5	TRBV19	TGTGCCAGTAGTATAGGACTAGCGGGGGAACGTGAGACCCAGTACTTC	CASSIGLAGERETQYF
once	TRBD1	TRBJ2-5	TRBV4-1	TGCGCCAGCAGCCAATTGCCGGGACAGGGGGGAGAGACCCAGTACTTC	CASSQLPGQGGETQYF
NA	TRBD1	TRBJ1-1	TRBV19	TGTGCCAGTAGTATCTGGACAGGGGGCGAAACTGAAGCTTTCTTT	CASSIWTGGETEAFF
NA	NA	TRBJ2-4	TRBV7-9	TGTGCCAGCAGCTTAGGTAACGAGGCAAACATTCAGTACTTC	CASSLGNEANIQYF
NA	NA	TRBJ1-5	TRBV7-2	TGTGCCAGCAGTTACTTTGGGGGCAGGGGAAATCAGCCCCAGCATTTT	CASSYFGGRGNQPQHF
NA	TRBD1	TRBJ1-1	TRBV5-1	TGCGCCAGCAGCTCCGGGACAGGGGAGGACACTGAAGCTTTCTTT	CASSSGTGEDTEAFF
NA	NA	TRBJ1-1	TRBV5-1	TGCGCCAGCAGCCCTGGGAGGGGGAGTGGCACTGAAGCTTTCTTT	CASSPGRGSGTEAFF
NA	TRBD1	TRBJ1-6	TRBV7-2	TGTGCCAGCAGCTTAAGGGGACAGGCCGGCTCACCCCTCCACTTT	CASSLRGQAGSPLHF
NA	NA	TRBJ1-1	TRBV5-1	TGCGCCAGCAGCTTGGGAGGGCGCTGGGACACTGAAGCTTTCTTT	CASSLGGRWDTEAFF
NA	NA	TRBJ1-2	TRBV6-1	TGTGCCAGCAGTGAGAACAAGGGGGGGTCTCACTATGGCTACACCTTC	CASSENKGGSHYGYTF
NA	NA	TRBJ1-5	TRBV30	TGTGCCTGGAATGCCATCGGGGGAAGCAATCAGCCCCAGCATTTT	CAWNAIGGSNQPQHF
NA	TRBD1	TRBJ1-5	TRBV28	TGTGCCAGCAGCCCTGGTGGGGGGGGCAGGGGGCTGGGCAATCAGCCCCAGCATTTT	CASSPGGGGRGLGNQPQHF
NA	NA	TRBJ2-3	TRBV30	TGTGCCTGGACTCTAGATAAAGATACGCAGTATTTT	CAWTLDKDTQYF
NA	NA	TRBJ1-2	TRBV10-1	TGCGCCAGCAGGGTAGAGATATTGACAATAGGCTACACCTTC	CASRVEILTIGYTF
NA	TRBD2	TRBJ2-1	TRBV7-2	TGTGCCAGCAGCCCGGTAGCGGGAGGGCCATACAATGAGCAGTTCTTC	CASSPVAGGPYNEQFF
once	NA	TRBJ2-2	TRBV27	TGTGCCAGCAGTTTTTTGGGAGACGTGAACACCGGGGAGCTGTTTTTT	CASSFLGDVNTGELFF
NA	TRBD1	TRBJ1-1	TRBV11-2	TGTGCCAGCAGCCCTAGTGGGGGGACAGGGGAAGCTTTCTTT	CASSPSGGTGEAFF
few	NA	TRBJ1-4	TRBV20-1	TGCAGTGCTAGTGTGGGGGCCAAACTGTTTTTT	CSASVGAKLFF
few	TRBD2	TRBJ2-7	TRBV4-2	TGTGCCAGCAGCCAAGATCTCGGCGGGAGCACCTACGAGCAGTACTTC	CASSQDLGGSTYEQYF
NA	TRBD2	TRBJ2-5	TRBV7-6	TGTGCCAGCAGCTTAGGGACTAGGACTAGCGGGGGAGAGACCCAGTACTTC	CASSLGTRTSGGETQYF
NA	NA	TRBJ2-1	TRBV9	TGTGCCAGCAGCTCGATAGGCGGCTCCTACAATGAGCAGTTCTTC	CASSSIGGSYNEQFF
NA	TRBD1	TRBJ1-4	TRBV28	TGTGCCAGCACCGACAGGGTGTCAGAAAAACTGTTTTTT	CASTDRVSEKLFF
NA	TRBD2	TRBJ2-1	TRBV2	TGTGCCAGCAGGGAGACTAGCGGGAGGGTATCCTACAATGAGCAGTTCTTC	CASRETSGRVSYNEQFF
NA	TRBD1	TRBJ2-7	TRBV5-1	TGCGCCAGCAGCCAACAGGGACAGGGGAGCGAGCAGTACTTC	CASSQQGQGSEQYF
NA	NA	TRBJ1-2	TRBV25-1	TGTGCCAGCAGTCCCCGCGGAAGGGGGTTGTATGGCTACACCTTC	CASSPRGRGLYGYTF